The 14 T cell receptor beta chains in this list originate from one sample, sequenced in a study of cytomegalovirus exposure and HLA in healthy donors. Vbeta (60) and Jbeta (13) primers were used in the PCR. Clones were sequenced by immunoSEQ multiplex PCR, and TCRdb holds only the in-frame ones, with some missing. The sample holds roughly 150,000 clones, nearly 80% seen once. The specimen sequenced was PBMCs. All receptors derive from a woman aged 25 to 39 in good health and CMV-seronegative.

This clone was detected a few times. This rearrangement joins TRBV4-1 to TRBJ2-2; D is perhaps TRBD2 (6 bases). The V end was cut by 4 bases, the J end by 4 bases, with 16 bases between. Looked up from germline, CDR1 is MGHRA and CDR2 is YSYEKL. The CDR3 totals 16 residues. CDR3 coding DNA: TGCGCCAGCAGCCCGCTGGGACTTACTTTCACCGGGGAGCTGTTTTTT. Translated, it gives CASSPLGLTFTGELFF.

The genes are TRBV6-1 and TRBJ1-1, with D hard to call. The length of the CDR3 is 14 residues. Trimming took off 10 bases at V and 1 base at J, with 16 bases between the two ends. CDR1 and CDR2 from the germline V gene are MNHNS and SASEGT. DNA for the CDR3: TGTGCCACCGCCTGGTTGGAGGGGAACACTGAAGCTTTCTTT. Translating gives CATAWLEGNTEAFF.

This clone was detected once. The gene calls are TRBV29-1 and TRBJ1-1; D possibly corresponds to TRBD1 (5 bases). V lost 5 bases, J lost 2 bases, and 12 bases lay in between. The CDR3 consists of 13 residues. Germline loops: CDR1 SQVTM, CDR2 ANQGSEA. The CDR3 nucleotides are TGCAGCGTTATCGTCCAGGGTAACACTGAAGCTTTCTTT. Amino acids: CSVIVQGNTEAFF.

Worth noting for this clone: One end of the junction is discordant with germline, which a read error may explain. CDR3 loop: CASSYSQASPALDF. The CDR3 region has the DNA TGTGCCAGCAGTTACTCGCAGGCCAGCCCAGCCTTGGACTTC. The V call is TRBV6-6, the J call TRBJ2-7; D ambiguous. This CDR3 has 14 residues. Germline assignment: CDR1 MNHNY and CDR2 SVGAGI (reference sequence).

The rearrangement links TRBV2 to TRBJ1-5, with 8 bases identical to TRBD1. J gave up 0 bases and V 1 base, and 5 bases lay outside the gene matches. The CDR3 covers 17 residues. The germline gives CDR1 SNHLY, CDR2 FYNNEI. CDR3 in DNA: TGTGCCAGCAGTGAAGGGACAGGGAGGATTAGCAATCAGCCCCAGCATTTT. Its translation: CASSEGTGRISNQPQHF. Together with reference TRBV2 and TRBJ1-5, the CDR3 gives the full variable domain: EPEVTQTPSHQVTQMGQEVILRCVPISNHLYFYWYRQILGQKVEFLVSFYNNEISEKSEIFDDQFSVERPDGSNFTLKIRSTKLEDSAMYFCASSEGTGRISNQPQHFGDGTRLSIL.

The J gene is TRBJ2-7, the V gene TRBV7-8; D unresolved. The V and J ends lost 1 base and 7 bases respectively, with 14 bases between them. CDR3 size: 14 residues. The germline gives CDR1 SGHVS, CDR2 FQNEAQ. The CDR3 spells CASSLGPGTREQYF. The CDR3 DNA follows: TGTGCCAGCAGCTTAGGACCGGGTACGAGGGAGCAGTACTTC.

The chain carries TRBV5-1 and TRBJ2-7; D might be TRBD2 (5 bases). Trimming shortened V by 3 bases and J by 6 bases, and 16 bases separated the two germline ends. Per the germline V gene, CDR1 is SGHRS and CDR2 is YFSETQ. This CDR3 is 14 amino acids long. The CDR3 reads CASSSPTGKGEQYF. CDR3 nucleotide sequence: TGCGCCAGCAGCTCCCCAACGGGGAAGGGCGAGCAGTACTTC. Using reference TRBV5-1 and TRBJ2-7 for the parts outside the CDR3, the full variable domain is KAGVTQTPRYLIKTRGQQVTLSCSPISGHRSVSWYQQTPGQGLQFLFEYFSETQRNKGNFPGRFSGRQFSNSRSEMNVSTLELGDSALYLCASSSPTGKGEQYFGPGTRLTVT.

The rearrangement joins TRBV9 to TRBJ2-7, with D maybe TRBD2 (6 bases). The CDR3 loop spans 14 amino acids. Germline V CDR1 and CDR2: SGDLS, YYNGEE. The V end was cut by 0 bases, the J end by 2 bases, with 9 bases between. The CDR3 region is CASSVGGRPYEQYF. CDR3 bases: TGTGCCAGCAGCGTAGGGGGGAGGCCCTACGAGCAGTACTTC.

This chain links TRBV9 with TRBJ2-7; maybe TRBD2 (5 bases). The CDR3 extends over 13 amino acids. V shed 5 bases and J shed 0 bases, with 9 bases lying between them. CDR1 is SGDLS, CDR2 YYNGEE, per germline. The CDR3 sequence: CASSAGISYEQYF. Here the CDR3 DNA reads TGTGCCAGCAGTGCCGGGATCTCCTACGAGCAGTACTTC. Using reference TRBV9 and TRBJ2-7 for the parts outside the CDR3, the full variable domain is DSGVTQTPKHLITATGQRVTLRCSPRSGDLSVYWYQQSLDQGLQFLIQYYNGEERAKGNILERFSAQQFPDLHSELNLSSLELGDSALYFCASSAGISYEQYFGPGTRLTVT.

The table lists this clone with a few counts. The chain is built from TRBV19 and TRBJ1-5; TRBD1 is a possible D gene (6 bases). The V gene lost 6 bases and the J gene lost 0 bases, with 18 bases spanning the gap. Germline CDR1 and CDR2: LNHDA and SQIVND (reference sequence). CDR3 length equals 17 residues. The CDR3 DNA follows: TGTGCCAGTAGGGGGGCCGGTGGCAGCAATAGCAATCAGCCCCAGCATTTT. This gives the protein CASRGAGGSNSNQPQHF.

The chain is built from TRBV27 and TRBJ1-1; TRBD1 aligns across 8 bases. Trimming took 8 bases from V and 7 from J; bases not matched to a gene: 12. Germline V lookup: CDR1 MNHEY, CDR2 SMNVEV (reference sequence). The CDR3 spans 14 residues. DNA for the CDR3: TGTGCCAGCCAGCTGGCCCGGACAGGGAATGAAGCTTTCTTT. Protein sequence: CASQLARTGNEAFF.

The DNA of the CDR3 is TGTGCCAGCAGGGTGGTGGGGGGGTACACTGAAGCTTTCTTT. This encodes CASRVVGGYTEAFF. The V call is TRBV2, the J call TRBJ1-1, with D perhaps matching TRBD1 (5 bases). Germline values: CDR1 SNHLY, CDR2 FYNNEI. The CDR3 contains 14 residues. The ends were cut back, 6 bases at V and 3 bases at J, with 14 bases in the middle.

This clone showed up just once. The chain employs TRBV27 and TRBJ2-1; D is uncertain. The CDR3 runs 12 residues. Trimming removed 5 bases from V and 4 bases from J, with 6 bases in between. The germline V gene has CDR1 MNHEY and CDR2 SMNVEV (reference sequence). CDR3 sequence reads: CASSINYNEQFF. CDR3 DNA: TGTGCCAGCAGTATAAATTACAATGAGCAGTTCTTC.

The rearrangement joins TRBV9 to TRBJ2-7, with D perhaps matching TRBD1 (7 bases). V was pared by 4 bases and J by 5 bases, with 28 bases between. This CDR3 has 18 amino acids. In germline, CDR1 is SGDLS, CDR2 YYNGEE. The chain's CDR3 is CASSFSGGGGGGGNEQYF. The CDR3 DNA is TGTGCCAGCAGCTTCTCCGGGGGTGGAGGAGGGGGCGGGAACGAGCAGTACTTC. The whole variable domain, remainder taken from reference TRBV9 and TRBJ2-7, is DSGVTQTPKHLITATGQRVTLRCSPRSGDLSVYWYQQSLDQGLQFLIQYYNGEERAKGNILERFSAQQFPDLHSELNLSSLELGDSALYFCASSFSGGGGGGGNEQYFGPGTRLTVT.